This is a list of T cell receptor beta chains from one sample in a study of T cell repertoires in cytomegalovirus infection. TCRdb fed the reads into MiXCR, producing one record per CDR3 protein. The data show approximately 160,000 distinct CDR3 sequences, roughly 18% seen once. Sample: CD8+ T cells from PBMCs. The receptors originated from a human donor in good health (CMV status not recorded). Some clones in this sample may be carry-over from other donors' samples. The CDR3 runs from the conserved cysteine through the conserved F or W. Each record gives: CDR3 length, V gene, J gene, clone size, D gene, CDR3 DNA, CDR3 protein. The D gene is left open where the match is weak. A clone size is listed for some rows: how often the clone was seen (once, few, many), or a class if it is expanded.

>13|TRBV7-2|TRBJ1-2|-|TRBD1
TGTGCCAGCAGCTCCCGGGACAGGGAGGGCTACACCTTC
CASSSRDREGYTF
>13|TRBV29-1|TRBJ2-2|-|-
TGCAGCGTTGGTAGCACCTGGTCCGGGGAGCTGTTTTTT
CSVGSTWSGELFF
>16|TRBV11-2|TRBJ2-5|many|TRBD2
TGTGCCAGCAGCCCCCGGGAGGGGAAGGGGGAAGAGACCCAGTACTTC
CASSPREGKGEETQYF
>17|TRBV28|TRBJ1-2|few|-
TGTGCCAGCAGTTTATATTTGGGTGAGGGGCGCTCTGGTGGCTACACCTTC
CASSLYLGEGRSGGYTF
>15|TRBV12-3/TRBV12-4|TRBJ1-4|few|TRBD1
TGTGCCAGCAGTCACAGGGGCCCACCTAATGAAAAACTGTTTTTT
CASSHRGPPNEKLFF
>14|TRBV28|TRBJ2-7|few|-
TGTGCCAGCAGTTTAATTTCTCGAGACTACGAGCAGTACTTC
CASSLISRDYEQYF
>13|TRBV20-1|TRBJ2-7|few|-
TGCAGTGCTACGGGGACTGGTTCCTACGAGCAGTACTTC
CSATGTGSYEQYF
>12|TRBV6-2/TRBV6-3|TRBJ2-7|few|-
TGTGCCAGCAGTCCAGAGACCTACGAGCAGTACTTC
CASSPETYEQYF
>14|TRBV7-8|TRBJ1-5|-|TRBD1
TGTGCCAGCGGCTCCCGGGACAGGGTCCAGCCCCAGCATTTT
CASGSRDRVQPQHF
>14|TRBV7-8|TRBJ2-5|-|TRBD2
TGTGCCAGCAGCTTACTAGCGGGGTTGGAGACCCAGTACTTC
CASSLLAGLETQYF
>14|TRBV28|TRBJ2-3|-|TRBD2
TGTGCCAGCAGCCCCGGGACTACGCTAGATACGCAGTATTTT
CASSPGTTLDTQYF
>17|TRBV28|TRBJ2-1|-|-
TGTGCCAGCACCGGAGGGGGATCGAAGCACCCCTACAATGAGCAGTTCTTC
CASTGGGSKHPYNEQFF
>15|TRBV6-5|TRBJ2-5|few|TRBD1
TGTGCCAGCAGTCAGGGACAGGGGCTCGGAGAGACCCAGTACTTC
CASSQGQGLGETQYF
>13|TRBV10-3|TRBJ2-3|-|-
TGTGCCATCAGTGTGCGGGTGTTAGATACGCAGTATTTT
CAISVRVLDTQYF
>14|TRBV19|TRBJ1-6|few|-
TGTGCCAGTAGTCTGGGACTTAATAATTCACCCCTCCACTTT
CASSLGLNNSPLHF
>11|TRBV11-2|TRBJ1-2|-|-
TGTGCCAGCAGCAAGGGCTATGGCTACACCTTC
CASSKGYGYTF
>14|TRBV7-2|TRBJ2-7|many|-
TGTGCCAGCAGCCTACCGGGTGGGAGCTACGAGCAGTACTTC
CASSLPGGSYEQYF
>11|TRBV6-6|TRBJ2-1|-|TRBD1
TGTGCCACCCGACAGGGCAATGAGCAGTTCTTC
CATRQGNEQFF
>17|TRBV7-2|TRBJ2-3|-|TRBD2
TGTGCCAGCAGCTTTTTACTAGCGGGGGGTAGGGCAGATACGCAGTATTTT
CASSFLLAGGRADTQYF
>17|TRBV7-2|TRBJ1-3|many|TRBD1
TGTGCCAGCAGCTCTCCCGGGACAGGGTTAAATGGAAACACCATATATTTT
CASSSPGTGLNGNTIYF
>15|TRBV5-1|TRBJ1-4|-|-
TGCGCCAGCAGCTTAATGACGGGGCTCGGTGAAAAACTGTTTTTT
CASSLMTGLGEKLFF
>14|TRBV7-3|TRBJ1-1|-|-
TGTGCCAGCAGCTTAGGCGGGGGGCCCACTGAAGCTTTCTTT
CASSLGGGPTEAFF
>15|TRBV6-5|TRBJ2-3|many|-
TGTGCCAGCAGTTCCACAGAGAGACACACAGATACGCAGTATTTT
CASSSTERHTDTQYF
>14|TRBV11-3|TRBJ1-1|-|TRBD1
TGTGCCAGCAGTCTGAAACTCGACAGGGATGAAGCTTTCTTT
CASSLKLDRDEAFF
>13|TRBV29-1|TRBJ2-1|few|TRBD2
TGCAGCGTTGTAGGGACTAGTTACAATGAGCAGTTCTTC
CSVVGTSYNEQFF
>13|TRBV7-6|TRBJ1-5|-|-
TGTGCCAGCAGTTTAAATTACAATCAGCCCCAGCATTTT
CASSLNYNQPQHF
>18|TRBV28|TRBJ2-7|few|-
TGTGCCAGCAGTTTATCTTACGAACAGGGTCTCACCGACAACGAGCAGTACTTC
CASSLSYEQGLTDNEQYF
>13|TRBV29-1|TRBJ2-1|few|-
TGCAGCGTTGAAACAGGCTCCTACAATGAGCAGTTCTTC
CSVETGSYNEQFF
>13|TRBV7-2|TRBJ2-7|many|-
TGTGCCAGCAGCTTCGACCGGGGGAACGAGCAGTACTTC
CASSFDRGNEQYF
>16|TRBV6-2/TRBV6-3|TRBJ2-1|few|-
TGTGCCAGCAGTTACACCAGAAGTCCCAGGGGCAATGAGCAGTTCTTC
CASSYTRSPRGNEQFF
>14|TRBV7-8|TRBJ2-7|-|-
TGTGCCAGCAGCTTATTGGGTGACTCCTACGAGCAGTACTTC
CASSLLGDSYEQYF
>17|TRBV14|TRBJ2-1|-|-
TGTGCCAGCAGCCAAGATCTTGGGGGCCTCGCCTACAATGAGCAGTTCTTC
CASSQDLGGLAYNEQFF
>16|TRBV12-3/TRBV12-4|TRBJ1-3|-|-
TGTGCCAGCAGCTCTATAGACAGGAACTCTGGAAACACCATATATTTT
CASSSIDRNSGNTIYF
>12|TRBV6-1|TRBJ2-7|few|-
TGTGCCAGCAGTGAAAGAGGCTACGAGCAGTACTTC
CASSERGYEQYF
>15|TRBV4-2|TRBJ1-1|-|-
TGTGCCAGCAGCCAAGATAGGACGAGTGGGGGTGGCGCTTTCTTT
CASSQDRTSGGGAFF
>15|TRBV27|TRBJ2-7|-|-
TGTGCCAGCAGTTTATTCGAGAATGCAGGGCCCGAGCAGTACTTC
CASSLFENAGPEQYF
>10|TRBV7-3|TRBJ2-1|-|-
TGTGCCAGCAGCTCCAGGGCCCAGTTCTTC
CASSSRAQFF
>15|TRBV7-9|TRBJ2-1|few|TRBD2
TGTGCCAGCAGCTCGACTAGCGGGGGGTCCAATGAGCAGTTCTTC
CASSSTSGGSNEQFF
>11|TRBV7-6|TRBJ1-5|-|-
TGTGCCAGCAGCTTAGGAGAGGCCCAGCATTTT
CASSLGEAQHF
>15|TRBV28|TRBJ2-1|-|TRBD2
TGTGCCAGCAGTTTGGGGCTAGCGGGAGCGAGGGAGCAGTTCTTC
CASSLGLAGAREQFF
>15|TRBV11-2|TRBJ2-3|few|-
TGTGCCAGCAGCTTAGATGGGGACCACACAGATACGCAGTATTTT
CASSLDGDHTDTQYF
>13|TRBV28|TRBJ2-7|few|-
TGTGCCAGCAGTTTAAGACTAATGTACGAGCAGTACTTC
CASSLRLMYEQYF
>14|TRBV6-2/TRBV6-3|TRBJ2-1|few|-
TGTGCCAGCAGTATTACCCCATCCCACAATGAGCAGTTCTTC
CASSITPSHNEQFF
>14|TRBV7-2|TRBJ2-1|few|TRBD2
TGTGCCAGCAGCTCCTTACCTATAGCGGGGGGGCGGTTCTTC
CASSSLPIAGGRFF
>16|TRBV14|TRBJ2-1|few|-
TGTGCCAGCAGCGAGAGGGGGGTTTACGCCTACAATGAGCAGTTCTTC
CASSERGVYAYNEQFF
>15|TRBV11-2|TRBJ2-1|-|-
TGTGCCAGCAGCTTAGAAATCGCGGCTTACAATGAGCAGTTCTTC
CASSLEIAAYNEQFF
>19|TRBV20-1|TRBJ2-7|few|TRBD2
TGCAGTGCTAGAGCCTTACCGGGACTAGCGGGGGGGCCAAGGTACGAGCAGTACTTC
CSARALPGLAGGPRYEQYF
>16|TRBV7-8|TRBJ2-7|-|-
TGTGCCAGCAGCCGACCGACAGGAGGAAGCTCCTACGAGCAGTACTTC
CASSRPTGGSSYEQYF
>15|TRBV11-2|TRBJ2-4|few|-
TGTGCCAGCAGCTTACCCGCTATGAGAGGGTTCGAGGAGTACTTC
CASSLPAMRGFEEYF
>16|TRBV2|TRBJ2-4|-|-
TGTGCCAGCAGTGAAACCGCGGGCAGAGCCAAAAACATTCAGTACTTC
CASSETAGRAKNIQYF
>14|TRBV27|TRBJ2-7|-|TRBD2
TGTGCCAGCAGTCCTAGCGGGAGTTCCTACGAGCAGTACTTC
CASSPSGSSYEQYF
>15|TRBV7-6|TRBJ1-3|-|-
TGTGCCAGCAGCCCCGCTCCGGGGGCTGGAAACACCATATATTTT
CASSPAPGAGNTIYF
>13|TRBV7-2|TRBJ2-7|few|-
TGTGCCAGCAGCTTCAGTACTATCTACGAGCAGTACTTC
CASSFSTIYEQYF